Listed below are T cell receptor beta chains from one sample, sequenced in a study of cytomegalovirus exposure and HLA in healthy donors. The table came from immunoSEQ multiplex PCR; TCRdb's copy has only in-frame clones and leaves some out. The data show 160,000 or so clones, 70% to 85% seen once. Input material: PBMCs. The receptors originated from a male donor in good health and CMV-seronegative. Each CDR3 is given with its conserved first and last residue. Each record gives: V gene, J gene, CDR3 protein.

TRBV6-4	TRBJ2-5	CASIWDRCPQETQYF
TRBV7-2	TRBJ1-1	CASSLVGGGGTEAFF
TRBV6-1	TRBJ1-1	CASILWTGVTEAFF
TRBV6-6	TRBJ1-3	CATALSSSGNTIYF
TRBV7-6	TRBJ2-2	CASSLGGAGELFF
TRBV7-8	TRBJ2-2	CASSKGGAGPNTGELFF
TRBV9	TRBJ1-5	CASSVGGSGNQPQHF
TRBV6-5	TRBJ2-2	CASSRGQGFGELFF
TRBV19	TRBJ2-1	CASRPSGSSNEQFF
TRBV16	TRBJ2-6	CASSQSQGPGANVLTF
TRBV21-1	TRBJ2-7	CASSKGGGGYEQYF
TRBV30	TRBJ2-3	CAWTGTSGRTSTDTQYF
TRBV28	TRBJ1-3	CASSPTNSGNTIYF
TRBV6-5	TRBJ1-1	CASSYSRTGDTEAFF
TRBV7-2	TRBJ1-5	CASSSRQGAIQPQHF
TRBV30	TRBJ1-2	CAWSADRAGYGYTF
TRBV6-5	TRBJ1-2	CASRPGFGGGYTF
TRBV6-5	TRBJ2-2	CASRAREAGELFF
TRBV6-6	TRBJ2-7	CASSPHGYEQYF
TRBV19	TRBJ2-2	CASSGSGGVTGELFF
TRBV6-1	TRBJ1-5	CASSEGPGLGNQPQHF
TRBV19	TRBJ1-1	CASSAGPPRNTEAFF
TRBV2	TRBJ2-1	CASSEQGLAGGNEQFF
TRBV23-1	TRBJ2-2	CASSQLVKQGAKSGELFF
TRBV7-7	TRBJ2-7	CASSVGTGDYEQYF
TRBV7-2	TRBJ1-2	CASSSLGARQGYYGYTF
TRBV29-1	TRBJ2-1	CSVESGSNEQFF
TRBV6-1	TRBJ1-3	CASSEAEGGGNTIYF
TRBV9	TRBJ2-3	CASSAQGGPDTQYF
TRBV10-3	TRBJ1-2	CASRTGGGYTF
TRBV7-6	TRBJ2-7	CASSPLSGTGEQYF
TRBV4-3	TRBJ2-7	CASSQDPRGPGSYEQYF
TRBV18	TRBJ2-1	CASSPPSGRSYNEQFF
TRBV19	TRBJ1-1	CASSIQGKFSNTEAFF
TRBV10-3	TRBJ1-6	CAISGDTVTLHF
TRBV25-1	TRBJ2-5	CASSEGTSGRAEETQYF